The entry below gives a single TCR beta chain sequence along with its context. Its antigen is unidentified. Some clones are missing from TCRdb's copy, which holds only in-frame ones; the method was immunoSEQ multiplex PCR. The sample has roughly 75,000 clones, roughly 87% seen once; the top ten hold 5.8%. These data belong to a study of radiation and T cells in renal cell carcinoma. Overall study context: Nephrectomy followed 15 Gy stereotactic body radiation by 4 weeks. Study-wide results and limits: From baseline, blood top tumor clonotypes peaked at 2 weeks post-radiation.

The time point was: blood 2 weeks post-SBRT. Treatment noted: 15 Gy SBRT to primary tumor, nephrectomy 4 weeks later. After SBRT, blood was collected at 2 and 4 weeks, plus baseline. V dropped 4 bases and J dropped 2; count of bases not matched to a gene: 6. From germline, CDR1 is SGDLS and CDR2 YYNGEE. The CDR3 sequence is 14 residues long. The source is a man aged 55 to 70 with renal cell carcinoma. The source material was blood, sampled from a patient whose treatment included radiotherapy and nephrectomy. V and J are TRBV9 and TRBJ2-7; TRBD1 matches at 7 bases. The CDR3 here is CASSPRQGAYEQYF. The CDR3 region has the DNA TGTGCCAGCAGCCCTAGACAGGGAGCCTACGAGCAGTACTTC.